Listed below are T cell receptor beta chains from one sample, sequenced in a study of T-cell reconstitution after alpha-beta-depleted transplantation in children. TCRdb ran MiXCR on the PCR reads and lists one entry per CDR3 protein. The table records fewer than 700,000 distinct CDR3 sequences, under 15% of them present only once. The sequenced sample was PBMCs, mostly from graft donor cells, obtained 360 days after TCRalphabeta/CD19-depleted stem cell transplant. These receptors all stem from a male patient younger than 18 who had a stem cell transplant for acute myeloid leukemia, so the T cells may come from the graft donor. Each CDR3 is given without its conserved first and last residue. Each record gives: J gene, D gene, V gene, CDR3 protein. A D gene is named only where the DNA matches it firmly.

j_call: TRBJ1-3; d_call: NA; v_call: TRBV7-9; cdr3_aa: ASMTVGFSGNTIY
j_call: TRBJ2-7; d_call: TRBD2; v_call: TRBV5-1; cdr3_aa: ASSTSSGALYEQY
j_call: TRBJ1-5; d_call: NA; v_call: TRBV12-3/TRBV12-4; cdr3_aa: ASSPGQLGNQPQH
j_call: TRBJ2-3; d_call: NA; v_call: TRBV27; cdr3_aa: ASSLPPGTDTQY
j_call: TRBJ2-7; d_call: NA; v_call: TRBV4-2; cdr3_aa: ASGLGGPYEQY
j_call: TRBJ2-1; d_call: TRBD2; v_call: TRBV3-1; cdr3_aa: ASSSGLAGRNEQF
j_call: TRBJ2-7; d_call: TRBD1; v_call: TRBV28; cdr3_aa: ASTLTGFYEQY
j_call: TRBJ2-3; d_call: NA; v_call: TRBV7-3; cdr3_aa: ASSFGVPDTQY
j_call: TRBJ2-7; d_call: NA; v_call: TRBV20-1; cdr3_aa: SARDLAGLAYEQY
j_call: TRBJ2-2; d_call: NA; v_call: TRBV7-2; cdr3_aa: ASSLGLRPGTGELF
j_call: TRBJ2-1; d_call: NA; v_call: TRBV28; cdr3_aa: ASTIRDTLYNEQF
j_call: TRBJ2-1; d_call: TRBD2; v_call: TRBV9; cdr3_aa: ASSFLAGTAYNEQF
j_call: TRBJ2-1; d_call: TRBD2; v_call: TRBV12-3/TRBV12-4; cdr3_aa: ASSLPLGSGGIEAPYNEQF
j_call: TRBJ1-1; d_call: NA; v_call: TRBV19; cdr3_aa: ASNGILIRSRDTEAF
j_call: TRBJ2-5; d_call: NA; v_call: TRBV20-1; cdr3_aa: SASPPSRGETQY
j_call: TRBJ2-2; d_call: TRBD1; v_call: TRBV7-6; cdr3_aa: ASSVRHGTGRGGELF
j_call: TRBJ2-5; d_call: TRBD2; v_call: TRBV11-1; cdr3_aa: ATSSGWGGSPSETQY
j_call: TRBJ2-7; d_call: NA; v_call: TRBV20-1; cdr3_aa: SARDPIIRATYEQY
j_call: TRBJ2-1; d_call: NA; v_call: TRBV18; cdr3_aa: ARSPEQGWTGGNEQF
j_call: TRBJ2-3; d_call: TRBD2; v_call: TRBV5-5; cdr3_aa: ASSFPDNYHPDSSGRESTDTQY
j_call: TRBJ2-1; d_call: TRBD2; v_call: TRBV5-6; cdr3_aa: ASSPYRTSDDEQF
j_call: TRBJ2-1; d_call: NA; v_call: TRBV2; cdr3_aa: ASSVRPGDNEQF
j_call: TRBJ2-7; d_call: TRBD2; v_call: TRBV28; cdr3_aa: ASSPVAGTYEQY
j_call: TRBJ2-7; d_call: NA; v_call: TRBV6-6; cdr3_aa: ASGPYEQY
j_call: TRBJ2-7; d_call: NA; v_call: TRBV29-1; cdr3_aa: SVREYEQY
j_call: TRBJ2-1; d_call: TRBD2; v_call: TRBV29-1; cdr3_aa: SVVLAGPSYNEQF
j_call: TRBJ2-2; d_call: NA; v_call: TRBV20-1; cdr3_aa: SAPPGPGGELF
j_call: TRBJ1-6; d_call: NA; v_call: TRBV20-1; cdr3_aa: SAGEDRLNSPLH
j_call: TRBJ1-5; d_call: TRBD1; v_call: TRBV28; cdr3_aa: ASSQRQGINQPQH
j_call: TRBJ2-3; d_call: TRBD2; v_call: TRBV4-3; cdr3_aa: ASSRDMTSGTGDTQY
j_call: TRBJ1-2; d_call: TRBD1; v_call: TRBV7-8; cdr3_aa: ASSPNGGTDPGYT
j_call: TRBJ2-5; d_call: NA; v_call: TRBV5-1; cdr3_aa: ASSLEGTWETQY
j_call: TRBJ2-7; d_call: NA; v_call: TRBV6-1; cdr3_aa: ATSGLYEQY